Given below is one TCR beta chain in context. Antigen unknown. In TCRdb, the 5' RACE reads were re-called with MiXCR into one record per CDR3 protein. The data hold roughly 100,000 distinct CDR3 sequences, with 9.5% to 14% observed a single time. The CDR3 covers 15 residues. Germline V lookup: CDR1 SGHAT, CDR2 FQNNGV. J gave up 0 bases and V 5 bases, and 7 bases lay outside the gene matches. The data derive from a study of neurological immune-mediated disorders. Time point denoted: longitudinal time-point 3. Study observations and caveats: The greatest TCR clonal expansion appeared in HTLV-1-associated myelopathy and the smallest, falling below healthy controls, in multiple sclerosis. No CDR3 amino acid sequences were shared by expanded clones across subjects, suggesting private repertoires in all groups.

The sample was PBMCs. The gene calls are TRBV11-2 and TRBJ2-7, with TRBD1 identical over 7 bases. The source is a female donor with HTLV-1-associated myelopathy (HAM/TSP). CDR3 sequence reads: CASSQEDRLSYEQYF. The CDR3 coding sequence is TGTGCCAGCAGCCAAGAGGACAGGCTCTCCTACGAGCAGTACTTC.